This T cell receptor (beta chain) was captured in a study of cytomegalovirus exposure and HLA in healthy donors. General study results and limits: In vitro work confirmed that a few CMV-associated chains recognize CMV antigens.

With 60 Vbeta and 13 Jbeta primers, the PCR was carried out. TCRdb's copy holds only in-frame clones and misses some; the assay was immunoSEQ multiplex PCR. Among 90,000 to 120,000 clones listed, approximately 73% were seen once. Of note for this clone: What it recognizes is unknown. The junction shows a germline mismatch at one end, possibly a read error.

CDR1 SGHTA and CDR2 FQGNSA come from the germline V gene. This CDR3 comprises 13 residues. The sequence derives from a young man in good health and CMV-seronegative. V gene TRBV7-2 combines with J gene TRBJ2-1, with 7 bases fitting TRBD1. The specimen sequenced was PBMCs. The CDR3 bases are TGTGCCAGCAGCTTAGGGACAGGTCAAGCAAAGATCTTC. It is translated as CASSLGTGQAKIF.